The rows below give T cell receptor beta chains drawn from one sample of a study of control samples from healthy donors and cancer patients. This table comes from immunoSEQ multiplex PCR, and its TCRdb copy is limited to in-frame clones, with some not included. In the table there are tens of thousands of clones, over 90% of which are singletons. Material for sequencing was PBMCs. Receptors originate from a woman in her forties or fifties with head and neck cancer. Each CDR3 is given with its conserved first and last residue. A D gene is named only where the DNA matches it firmly. Size is omitted from some rows. Given values are once, few, many or a class for expanded clones.

size	J	V	D	DNA	CDR3
-	TRBJ1-2	TRBV9	-	TGTGCCAGCAGTCCCGGGACGGACTATGGCTACACCTTC	CASSPGTDYGYTF
-	TRBJ2-7	TRBV12-3/TRBV12-4	-	TGTGCCAGCAGTCTCCAGGGCTACGAGCAGTACTTC	CASSLQGYEQYF
-	TRBJ1-3	TRBV6-1	-	TGTGCCGGAGGGTCCAGCGGCTCTGGAAACACCATATATTTT	CAGGSSGSGNTIYF
-	TRBJ1-6	TRBV27	-	TGTGCCAGCAGTGCGAACGCCCGGGGTTCACCCCTCCACTTT	CASSANARGSPLHF
-	TRBJ2-7	TRBV30	-	TGTGCCTGGAGTTCCGGGAGTAGGTCCGAGCAGTACTTC	CAWSSGSRSEQYF
-	TRBJ2-7	TRBV3-1/TRBV3-2	-	TGTGCCAGCAGCCAAGGAGGGGCAGACTCCTACGAGCAGTACTTC	CASSQGGADSYEQYF
-	TRBJ2-3	TRBV28	TRBD2	TGTGCCAGCAGTTGGGCGGGAGGGAGCACAGATACGCAGTATTTT	CASSWAGGSTDTQYF
once	TRBJ1-2	TRBV19	-	TGTGCCAGTAGTATCGCCAGGGAGGACTATGGCTACACCTTC	CASSIAREDYGYTF
once	TRBJ1-1	TRBV5-1	-	TGCGCCAGCAGACGAGGGGGGCTGGGGACTGAAGCTTTCTTT	CASRRGGLGTEAFF
-	TRBJ2-2	TRBV5-1	TRBD1	TGCGCCAGCAGCTTGGCGGGGACAGGGCACACCGGGGAGCTGTTTTTT	CASSLAGTGHTGELFF
-	TRBJ1-5	TRBV30	-	TGTGCCTGGAGTAAGGACTACAATCAGCCCCAGCATTTT	CAWSKDYNQPQHF
-	TRBJ1-5	TRBV7-8	TRBD1	TGTGCCAGCAGCTTCGGACAGGGAGGGTCTCAGCCCCAGCATTTT	CASSFGQGGSQPQHF
-	TRBJ1-4	TRBV5-1	-	TGCGCCAGCAGCTTGCAGTTTTTT	CASSLQFF
-	TRBJ1-1	TRBV28	-	TGTGCCAGCAGCCACAGGGAGATGAACACTGAAGCTTTCTTT	CASSHREMNTEAFF
-	TRBJ2-5	TRBV18	TRBD1	TGTGCCAGCTCACCGCCGGGACAGGGAATGGAGACCCAGTACTTC	CASSPPGQGMETQYF
few	TRBJ2-5	TRBV6-1	TRBD1	TGTGCCAGCAGGGAAAGGACAGGGGGTTTCAAAGAGACCCAGTACTTC	CASRERTGGFKETQYF
-	TRBJ2-5	TRBV7-9	-	TGTGCCAGCAGCTTAACAGGTGAAGAGACCCAGTACTTC	CASSLTGEETQYF
few	TRBJ1-5	TRBV2	TRBD1	TGTGCCAGCAGTGAAGCGGGAGGGACAGGGTTTCAGCCCCAGCATTTT	CASSEAGGTGFQPQHF
-	TRBJ2-7	TRBV24-1	-	TGTGCCACCAGTGATCCCCGGGGGGAGCAGTACTTC	CATSDPRGEQYF
-	TRBJ1-2	TRBV13	TRBD1	TGTGCCAGCAGCTTAGACTTGGGACAGTATGGCTACACCTTC	CASSLDLGQYGYTF
once	TRBJ2-1	TRBV27	-	TGTGCCAGCAGTTCCCCCCGGGACGGGAACTACAATGAGCAGTTCTTC	CASSSPRDGNYNEQFF
-	TRBJ2-7	TRBV6-5	TRBD2	TGTGCCAGCAGTTTTCGACTAGCGGAGTCCTACGAGCAGTACTTC	CASSFRLAESYEQYF
once	TRBJ1-3	TRBV9	TRBD1	TGTGCCAGCAGCGTAGAAGGGACAGTCTTTGGAAACACCATATATTTT	CASSVEGTVFGNTIYF
-	TRBJ2-1	TRBV7-9	-	TGTGCCAGCAGCTTAGTTCCCGGCTCCTACAATGAGCAGTTCTTC	CASSLVPGSYNEQFF
-	TRBJ2-7	TRBV6-2/TRBV6-3	-	TGTGCCAGCAGCGATCCCGGGACACCCTACGAGCAGTACTTC	CASSDPGTPYEQYF
-	TRBJ2-2	TRBV30	-	TGTGCGGGAAGAAGGGGGATGAACACCGGGGAGCTGTTTTTT	CAGRRGMNTGELFF
-	TRBJ1-2	TRBV24-1	-	TGTGCCACCAGTGATTCCACTGATTACTATGGCTACACCTTC	CATSDSTDYYGYTF
once	TRBJ2-7	TRBV2	-	TGTGCCAGCAGATGGACAGAGTTTTCCTACGAGCAGTACTTC	CASRWTEFSYEQYF
-	TRBJ2-4	TRBV4-1	-	TGCGCCAGCAGCCAACCCTACCGTGGACTGGCCAAAAACATTCAGTACTTC	CASSQPYRGLAKNIQYF
-	TRBJ1-3	TRBV24-1	-	TGTGCCACCAGTGACCCCGGTGGGACCTCTGGAAACACCATATATTTT	CATSDPGGTSGNTIYF
-	TRBJ1-3	TRBV18	-	TGTGCCAGCTCACCACTTTTACAGGGCTCTGGAAACACCATATATTTT	CASSPLLQGSGNTIYF
once	TRBJ2-7	TRBV6-5	TRBD1	TGTGCCAGCAGCCTAATGGGACAGAATCATTACGAGCAGTACTTC	CASSLMGQNHYEQYF